This TCR beta chain is from a study of T cell repertoires in cytomegalovirus infection (dated by TCRdb to the late 2010s). Regarding the research as a whole: The peptide stimulations were aimed at well-studied HLA-B-restricted epitopes as well as recently identified HLA-C-restricted CMV epitopes, whose presentation resists viral immunomodulation. Donor HLA type was relevant to the analysis, because carriage of CMV infection together with the matching HLA type was indicated by public TCR beta signatures.

Sequencing was performed on an Illumina HiSeq 1500. In-frame beta chains were kept once TCRdb had trimmed the public reads at Q25 with fastp and called clones with MiXCR. Here each entry gathers all rows of one CDR3 protein and keeps the most common genes and DNA. Counted in this sample were 650,000 to 900,000 distinct CDR3 sequences; about 30% of them appeared once. The biggest ten clones account for 12% of the sample. Broader findings and caveats from the paper: In both this cohort and an independent roughly 400-donor cohort, the cumulative frequency of public TCR beta family members distinguished carriers of CMV infection plus the relevant HLA type. The ex vivo response was dominated by HLA-C-restricted CMV-specific TCR beta clonotypes, which also provided the single most frequent clonotype in two of eight donors.

Counted from cysteine to phenylalanine, this CDR3 has 17 amino acids. CDR3 DNA only is kept here, 51 bases in frame from base 1. V was cut back by 5 bases and J by 1 base, leaving a gap of 20 bases between them. CDR1 and CDR2 (SGHVS, FNYEAQ) derive from the germline V gene. On this clonotype: It lacks a known antigen. Qualities for individual bases were not recorded, and no much larger clone is one base off.

The treatment or condition label for this specimen denotes: in vitro stimulation with specific CMV peptide epitopes to enrich CMV-specific T cells. The sequencing used cultured CD8+ T cells from PBMCs, collected from culture after CMV antigen stimulation. This sequence originates from a human donor in good health (CMV status not recorded). Some clones in this sample may be carry-over from other donors' samples. The V gene is TRBV7-6 and the J gene is TRBJ1-2; a tentative D call is TRBD1 (6 bases match). The CDR3 corresponds to CASSPSDRSHLNYGYTF. The DNA sequence follows: TGTGCCAGCAGCCCAAGTGACAGGTCACACCTTAACTATGGCTACACCTTC.